The 15 T cell receptor beta chains listed next were all sequenced from one sample in a study of T cell responses to AZD1222 COVID-19 vaccine. Repertoires were generated with immunoSEQ multiplex PCR, while TCRdb's copy carries only in-frame clones and drops some. This table has about 150,000 clones, about 90% appearing once. Sample: peripheral blood, taken 28 days after the second AZD1222 dose. The receptors derive from an adult who received the AZD1222 COVID-19 vaccine.

CDR3 loop: CASSPLEAGQGLSLHF. DNA of the CDR3: TGTGCCAGCTCACCTCTCGAAGCGGGACAGGGATTATCCCTCCACTTT. V and J are TRBV18 and TRBJ1-6, with 9 bases fitting TRBD1. The CDR3 totals 16 residues. V lost 3 bases, J lost 14 bases, and 14 bases stayed unmatched. The germline CDR1 and CDR2 sequences are KGHSH and LQKENI.

The chain's CDR3 is CASSDQQGSTYEQYF. The CDR3 DNA is TGTGCCAGTAGTGACCAACAGGGGTCAACCTACGAGCAGTACTTC. The V gene is TRBV19, the J gene TRBJ2-7; 7 nucleotides line up with TRBD1. CDR1 LNHDA and CDR2 SQIVND come from the germline V gene (reference sequence). The CDR3 is 15 residues long. With 5 bases clipped from V and 2 bases from J, the junction kept 9 bases outside the gene matches. The full variable domain, in which reference TRBV19 and TRBJ2-7 provide the parts outside the CDR3, is DGGITQSPKYLFRKEGQNVTLSCEQNLNHDAMYWYRQDPGQGLRLIYYSQIVNDFQKGDIAEGYSVSREKKESFPLTVTSAQKNPTAFYLCASSDQQGSTYEQYFGPGTRLTVT.

This clone was observed a handful of times. The J gene is TRBJ1-1, the V gene TRBV30, with a tentative D call TRBD1 (5 bases). Deletions cut 0 bases from V and 1 base from J, with 15 bases between. This CDR3 comprises 16 residues. Germline loops: CDR1 GTSNPN, CDR2 SVGIG (reference sequence). The DNA for the CDR3 is TGTGCCTGGAGTGTTAGAGCAGGGAGGGGGAACACTGAAGCTTTCTTT. Residues: CAWSVRAGRGNTEAFF.

The chain is built from TRBV29-1 and TRBJ1-2, with no clear D. CDR1 is SQVTM, CDR2 ANQGSEA, per germline. The V gene lost 4 bases and the J gene lost 1 base, with 4 bases spanning the gap. The CDR3 runs to 11 residues. The CDR3 loop reads CSVGLNYGYTF. The CDR3 nucleotides are TGCAGCGTTGGTCTTAACTATGGCTACACCTTC.

This chain joins TRBV11-1 and TRBJ2-7, with 7 bases fitting TRBD1. V gave up 2 bases and J gave up 6 bases; unmatched junction bases: 7. Germline loops: CDR1 SGHAT, CDR2 FQDESV (reference sequence). The CDR3 is made up of 14 amino acids. The CDR3 here is CASSLNRGPFEQYF. In DNA form, the CDR3 reads TGTGCCAGCAGCTTAAACAGGGGCCCTTTCGAGCAGTACTTC.

This chain uses TRBV5-1 with TRBJ1-3; TRBD1 matches 9 bases. V was pared by 0 bases and J by 7 bases, with 8 bases of the junction left unmatched. The germline V gene encodes CDR1 SGHRS and CDR2 YFSETQ. CDR3 length equals 16 residues. CDR3 nucleotide sequence: TGCGCCAGCAGCTTGGGCCGGGACAGGGTCGGGAACACCATATATTTT. As protein: CASSLGRDRVGNTIYF.

The chain carries TRBV28 and TRBJ1-2, with D perhaps matching TRBD1 (6 bases). This CDR3 is 13 amino acids long. Per germline, CDR1 MDHEN and CDR2 SYDVKM. V was shortened by 8 bases and J by 3 bases, with 13 bases between the two germline ends. CDR3 amino acids: CASGGGSDYGYTF. The DNA for the CDR3 is TGTGCCAGCGGGGGGGGCTCTGACTATGGCTACACCTTC.

This chain links TRBV18 with TRBJ1-5; D perhaps matches TRBD1 (5 bases). V shed 2 bases and J shed 5 bases, with 7 bases lying between them. Germline V lookup: CDR1 KGHSH, CDR2 LQKENI. This CDR3 is built from 13 residues. CDR3 sequence: CASSPSRDQPQHF. CDR3 nucleotide sequence: TGTGCCAGCTCACCAAGCAGGGATCAGCCCCAGCATTTT. Filled out from reference TRBV18 and TRBJ1-5, the complete variable domain reads NAGVMQNPRHLVRRRGQEARLRCSPMKGHSHVYWYRQLPEEGLKFMVYLQKENIIDESGMPKERFSAEFPKEGPSILRIQQVVRGDSAAYFCASSPSRDQPQHFGDGTRLSIL.

The rearrangement uses TRBV6-2 or TRBV6-3 and TRBJ1-2, with D hard to call. CDR3 length equals 13 residues. Germline CDR1 and CDR2: MNHEY and SVGEGT. Trimming pared 5 bases from V and 8 bases from J, leaving 15 bases between. CDR3 protein: CASSDGRLMGYTF. The CDR3 nucleotides are TGTGCCAGCAGTGACGGACGGCTTATGGGCTACACCTTC.

The rearrangement joins TRBV28 to TRBJ1-5; the D is unclear. This CDR3 comprises 13 residues. The germline V and J ends were trimmed by 4 bases and 4 bases, with 8 bases remaining between them. CDR1 MDHEN and CDR2 SYDVKM come from the germline V gene. For the CDR3, the DNA is TGTGCCAGCAGTTCCTCGGGGAATCAGCCCCAGCATTTT. Translation gives CASSSSGNQPQHF.

The V and J genes are TRBV28 and TRBJ1-2; 7 positions agree with TRBD1. The CDR3 totals 16 residues. Germline trimming cut 6 bases from V and 1 base from J; bases unmatched to any gene: 11. The germline gives CDR1 MDHEN, CDR2 SYDVKM. CDR3 bases: TGTGCCAGCAGGTACCCAGGGGGGGCCTTTAACTATGGCTACACCTTC. This translates into CASRYPGGAFNYGYTF.

The V gene is TRBV11-2, the J gene TRBJ2-3, with 13 nucleotides matching TRBD2. V lost 7 bases to trimming and J lost 0 bases; unmatched junction nucleotides: 7. The germline V gene has CDR1 SGHAT and CDR2 FQNNGV. CDR3 length equals 17 residues. The chain's CDR3 is CASKLAGGGTSTDTQYF. In nucleotides, the CDR3 is TGTGCCAGCAAACTAGCGGGAGGGGGGACTAGCACAGATACGCAGTATTTT.

The chain links TRBV6-5 to TRBJ1-6, with 12 positions matching TRBD1. The germline gives CDR1 MNHEY, CDR2 SVGAGI. The CDR3 covers 13 residues. After removal of 8 bases from V and 9 bases from J, the junction contained 2 bases not matched to a gene. The CDR3, as DNA: TGTGCCAGCCGGGACAGGGGGCCTTCACCCCTCCACTTT. It is translated as CASRDRGPSPLHF.

This clone turned up a few times. This chain uses TRBV6-2 or TRBV6-3 with TRBJ1-5; D possibly corresponds to TRBD1 (6 bases). Between the trimmed V and J ends, which lost 5 bases and 8 bases, there was a span of 10 bases. Germline V lookup: CDR1 MNHEY, CDR2 SVGEGT. CDR3 length: 12 residues. The CDR3 sequence: CASSNTGKPQHF. As DNA, the CDR3 is TGTGCCAGCAGTAACACAGGGAAGCCCCAGCATTTT.

This chain joins TRBV19 and TRBJ1-2, with D uncertain. The V gene lost 10 bases and the J gene lost 2 bases, with 14 bases spanning the gap. CDR3 length: 13 amino acids. The germline gives CDR1 LNHDA, CDR2 SQIVND (reference sequence). In nucleotides, the CDR3 is TGTGCCATACTTTCCCCTTTGAACTATGGCTACACCTTC. It specifies CAILSPLNYGYTF. Complete variable domain (other parts from reference TRBV19 and TRBJ1-2): DGGITQSPKYLFRKEGQNVTLSCEQNLNHDAMYWYRQDPGQGLRLIYYSQIVNDFQKGDIAEGYSVSREKKESFPLTVTSAQKNPTAFYLCAILSPLNYGYTFGSGTRLTVV.